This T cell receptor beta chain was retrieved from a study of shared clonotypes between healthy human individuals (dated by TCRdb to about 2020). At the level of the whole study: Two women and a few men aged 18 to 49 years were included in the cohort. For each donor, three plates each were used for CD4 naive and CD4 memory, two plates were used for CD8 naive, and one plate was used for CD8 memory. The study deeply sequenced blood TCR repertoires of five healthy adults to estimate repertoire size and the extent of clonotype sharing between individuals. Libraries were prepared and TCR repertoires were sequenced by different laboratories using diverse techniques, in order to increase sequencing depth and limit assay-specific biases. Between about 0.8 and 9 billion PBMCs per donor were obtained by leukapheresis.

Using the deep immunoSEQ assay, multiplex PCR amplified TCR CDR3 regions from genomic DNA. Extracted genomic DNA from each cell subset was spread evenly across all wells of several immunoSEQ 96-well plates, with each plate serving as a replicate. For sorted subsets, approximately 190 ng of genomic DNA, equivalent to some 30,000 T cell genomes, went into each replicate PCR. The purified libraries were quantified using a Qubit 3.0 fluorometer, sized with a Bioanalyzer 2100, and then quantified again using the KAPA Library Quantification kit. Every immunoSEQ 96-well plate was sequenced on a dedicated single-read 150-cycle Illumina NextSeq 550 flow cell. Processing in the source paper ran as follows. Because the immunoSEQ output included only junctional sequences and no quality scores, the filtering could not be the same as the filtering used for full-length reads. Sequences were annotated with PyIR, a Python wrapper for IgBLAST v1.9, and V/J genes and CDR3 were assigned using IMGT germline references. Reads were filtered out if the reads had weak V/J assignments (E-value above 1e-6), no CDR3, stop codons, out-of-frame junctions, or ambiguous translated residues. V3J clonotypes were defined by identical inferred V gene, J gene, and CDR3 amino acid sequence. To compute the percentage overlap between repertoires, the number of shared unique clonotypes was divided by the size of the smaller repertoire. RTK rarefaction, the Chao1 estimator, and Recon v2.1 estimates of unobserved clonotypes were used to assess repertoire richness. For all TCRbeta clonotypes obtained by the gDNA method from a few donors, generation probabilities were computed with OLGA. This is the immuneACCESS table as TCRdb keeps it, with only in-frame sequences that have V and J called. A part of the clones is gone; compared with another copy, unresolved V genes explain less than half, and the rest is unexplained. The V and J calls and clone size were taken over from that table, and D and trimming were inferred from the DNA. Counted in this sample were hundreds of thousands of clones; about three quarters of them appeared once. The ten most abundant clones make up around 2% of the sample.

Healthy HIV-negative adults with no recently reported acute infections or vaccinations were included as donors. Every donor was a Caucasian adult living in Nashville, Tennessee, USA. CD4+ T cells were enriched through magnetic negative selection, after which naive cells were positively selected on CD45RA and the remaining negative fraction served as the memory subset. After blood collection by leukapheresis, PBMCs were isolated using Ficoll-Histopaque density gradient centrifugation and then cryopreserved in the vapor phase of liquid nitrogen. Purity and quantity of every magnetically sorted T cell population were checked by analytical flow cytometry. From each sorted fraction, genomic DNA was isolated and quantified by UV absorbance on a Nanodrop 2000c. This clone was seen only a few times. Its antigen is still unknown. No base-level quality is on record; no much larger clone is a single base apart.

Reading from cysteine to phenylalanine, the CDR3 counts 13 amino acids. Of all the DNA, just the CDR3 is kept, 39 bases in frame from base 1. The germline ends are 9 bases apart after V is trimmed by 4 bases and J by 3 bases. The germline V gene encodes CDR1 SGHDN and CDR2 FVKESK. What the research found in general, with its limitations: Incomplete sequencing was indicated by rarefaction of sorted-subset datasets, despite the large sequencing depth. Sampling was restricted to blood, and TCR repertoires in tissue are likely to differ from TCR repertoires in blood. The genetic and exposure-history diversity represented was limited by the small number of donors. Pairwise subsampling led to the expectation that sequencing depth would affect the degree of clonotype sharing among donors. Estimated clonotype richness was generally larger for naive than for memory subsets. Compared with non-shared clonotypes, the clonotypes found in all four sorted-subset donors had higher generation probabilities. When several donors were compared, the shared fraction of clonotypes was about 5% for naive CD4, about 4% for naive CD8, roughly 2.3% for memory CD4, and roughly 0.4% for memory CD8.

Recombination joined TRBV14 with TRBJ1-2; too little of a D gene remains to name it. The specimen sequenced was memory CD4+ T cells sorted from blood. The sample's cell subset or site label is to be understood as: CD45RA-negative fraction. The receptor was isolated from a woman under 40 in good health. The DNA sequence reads TGTGCCAGCAGCCGAGGGAACGACTATGGCTACACCTTC. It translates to CASSRGNDYGYTF.